Following are 22 T cell receptor beta chains from one sample sequenced in a study of CD8 T cells in Susac syndrome. Random hexamers were used to reverse transcribe the RNA input (0.5 to 1 ug). Each CDR3 protein is one row after TCRdb ran MiXCR on the immunoSEQ multiplex PCR reads. In the table there are 100,000 to 150,000 distinct CDR3 sequences, 85% to 95% of which are singletons. The specimen sequenced was CD4+ T cells from PBMCs. The receptors derive from a human donor with multiple sclerosis.

The rearrangement uses TRBV7-2 and TRBJ1-1; no definite D call. Trimming shortened V by 0 bases and J by 5 bases, and 7 bases separated the two germline ends. Germline V lookup: CDR1 SGHTA, CDR2 FQGNSA. The CDR3 runs to 13 residues. CDR3: CASSLALWTEAFF. DNA for the CDR3: TGTGCCAGCAGCTTAGCGCTCTGGACTGAAGCTTTCTTT.

The chain links TRBV20-1 to TRBJ1-1; 7 nucleotides match TRBD1. CDR1 and CDR2 (germline): DFQATT, SNEGSKA (reference sequence). Unmatched junction bases numbered 16, after V lost 2 bases and J lost 7 bases. The length of the CDR3 is 16 residues. The CDR3 protein is CSARKTGRRSMDEAFF. The CDR3 nucleotides are TGCAGTGCTAGAAAGACAGGGCGGCGAAGTATGGATGAAGCTTTCTTT.

The genes are TRBV7-2 and TRBJ1-1, with a tentative D call TRBD1 (6 bases). Trimming stripped 4 bases from V and 5 bases from J, with 20 bases between. Per the germline V gene, CDR1 is SGHTA and CDR2 is FQGNSA. The CDR3 is made up of 16 amino acids. The CDR3 loop is CASSSARAGDFTEAFF. DNA of the CDR3: TGTGCCAGCAGCTCCGCACGGGCAGGGGATTTTACTGAAGCTTTCTTT.

The J gene is TRBJ1-2, the V gene TRBV24-1; D is undetermined. This CDR3 has 12 residues. CDR1 and CDR2 (germline): KGHDR, SFDVKD. Trimming left V 4 bases short and J 2 bases short, with 4 bases between. CDR3 amino acids: CATSEENYGYTF. Written as DNA, the CDR3 is TGTGCCACCAGTGAAGAAAACTATGGCTACACCTTC.

The chain is built from TRBV20-1 and TRBJ1-2, with TRBD1 matching over 8 bases. The CDR3 has 15 amino acids. The V gene end was trimmed by 3 bases and the J gene end by 8 bases; junction bases not matched to a gene: 14. Germline loops: CDR1 DFQATT, CDR2 SNEGSKA (reference sequence). The CDR3 sequence is CSASQGAGLVIGYTF. The CDR3 DNA is TGCAGTGCTAGTCAGGGGGCAGGGCTTGTGATAGGCTACACCTTC.

The genes are TRBV10-3 and TRBJ2-3; no clear D. V lost 9 bases and J lost 2, with 6 bases in between. The CDR3 has 11 residues. The germline gives CDR1 ENHRY, CDR2 SYGVKD. CDR3 nucleotide sequence: TGTGCCATACGCAACACAGATACGCAGTATTTT. This codes for CAIRNTDTQYF.

In its sample, this clonotype was seen a few times. This rearrangement joins TRBV7-3 to TRBJ1-1; D unresolved. Germline assignment: CDR1 SGHTA and CDR2 FQGTGA. CDR3 length: 13 amino acids. Between the trimmed V and J ends, which lost 3 bases and 4 bases, there was a span of 9 bases. CDR3 in amino acids: CASSLREGTEAFF. DNA of the CDR3: TGTGCCAGCAGCTTGCGAGAGGGCACTGAAGCTTTCTTT.

This chain links TRBV2 with TRBJ1-1; tentative D call: TRBD1 (5 bases). This CDR3 is 15 amino acids long. Trimming pared 5 bases from V and 4 bases from J, leaving 17 bases between. Germline V lookup: CDR1 SNHLY, CDR2 FYNNEI. CDR3 DNA: TGTGCCAGCAGTTCCCTTCCCGGGACGTCCACTGAAGCTTTCTTT. Protein product: CASSSLPGTSTEAFF.

The chain couples TRBV3-1 to TRBJ1-6; no reliable D call. Germline V gene data show CDR1 as LGHDT and CDR2 as YNNKEL (reference sequence). Trimming left V 3 bases short and J 9 bases short, with 15 bases between. The CDR3 extends over 15 amino acids. The CDR3, as DNA: TGTGCCAGCAGCCAGCCCCCCTCCTTGGGTTCACCCCTCCACTTT. It encodes CASSQPPSLGSPLHF.

The table lists this clonotype with a count of one. The V and J genes are TRBV27 and TRBJ2-5; D might be TRBD1 (6 bases). Between the trimmed V and J ends, which lost 7 bases and 5 bases, there was a span of 14 bases. Germline-derived CDR1 and CDR2 are MNHEY and SMNVEV (reference sequence). The CDR3 is 13 amino acids. The CDR3 is CASTLGGQETQYF. The CDR3 DNA is TGTGCCAGCACCCTAGGGGGTCAGGAGACCCAGTACTTC.

This chain joins TRBV3-1 and TRBJ2-1; 12 bases line up with TRBD2. J was trimmed by 0 bases and V by 4 bases; bases with no gene match: 13. The germline V gene has CDR1 LGHDT and CDR2 YNNKEL (reference sequence). The CDR3 totals 20 residues. CDR3: CASSPSASGGVLSSYNEQFF. CDR3 coding DNA: TGTGCCAGCAGCCCTTCTGCTAGCGGGGGGGTTCTAAGCTCCTACAATGAGCAGTTCTTC.

The CDR3 here is CSVETTSGAPGANVLTF. The CDR3 coding sequence is TGCAGCGTTGAGACCACCTCTGGGGCCCCTGGGGCCAACGTCCTGACTTTC. This rearrangement joins TRBV29-1 to TRBJ2-6; D perhaps matches TRBD1 (5 bases). CDR3 length equals 17 residues. The V gene lost 3 bases and the J gene lost 2 bases, with 17 bases spanning the gap. CDR1 SQVTM and CDR2 ANQGSEA come from the germline V gene.

V is TRBV7-9 and J is TRBJ1-2, with D tentatively TRBD1 (5 bases). Germline V gene lookup returns CDR1 SEHNR and CDR2 FQNEAQ (reference sequence). The V end lost 5 bases, the J end lost 8 bases, and 18 bases lay between the germline ends. The CDR3 sequence is 14 residues long. This CDR3 reads CASSLSRDFGGYTF. Written as DNA, the CDR3 is TGTGCCAGCAGCCTAAGCCGGGACTTTGGCGGCTACACCTTC.

The V and J genes are TRBV7-8 and TRBJ1-5; D is unresolved. This CDR3 has 16 residues. V was cut by 1 base and J by 3 bases, with 13 bases left in between. Germline V gene data show CDR1 as SGHVS and CDR2 as FQNEAQ. The CDR3 nucleotides are TGTGCCAGCAGCTTAGTACGTTCCAGGATCAATCAGCCCCAGCATTTT. Translating it yields CASSLVRSRINQPQHF.

V usage is TRBV7-9 and J usage is TRBJ2-6; D ambiguous. The CDR3 has 15 residues. V lost 4 bases and J 0 bases, leaving 7 bases between the germline ends. Germline CDR1 is SEHNR and CDR2 is FQNEAQ (reference sequence). The CDR3 DNA follows: TGTGCCAGCAGCTCCACAGACTCTGGGGCCAACGTCCTGACTTTC. Translation gives CASSSTDSGANVLTF.

This sequence joins TRBV4-1 and TRBJ1-1; no definite D call. Trimming left V 1 base short and J 5 bases short, with 17 bases between. The germline gives CDR1 MGHRA, CDR2 YSYEKL. The CDR3 has 16 amino acids. CDR3 coding DNA: TGCGCCAGCAGCCAAGTAGGCGAAGGTAGGAGAACTGAAGCTTTCTTT. Protein sequence: CASSQVGEGRRTEAFF.

This clonotype was seen only once. The V gene is TRBV5-6, the J gene TRBJ1-2; D might be TRBD1 (5 bases). Germline CDR1 SGHDT, CDR2 YYEEEE. The CDR3 runs 14 residues. V was shortened by 4 bases and J by 3 bases, with 13 bases between the two germline ends. The CDR3 here is CASSHPSRDYGYTF. As DNA, the CDR3 is TGTGCCAGCAGCCACCCCAGCAGGGACTATGGCTACACCTTC.

The CDR3 is CASSYSPARGIRETQYF. CDR3 coding DNA: TGTGCCAGCAGTTACTCGCCAGCCAGAGGCATAAGGGAGACCCAGTACTTC. The chain recombines TRBV6-5 with TRBJ2-5; D is undetermined. Trimming shortened V by 0 bases and J by 5 bases, and 19 bases separated the two germline ends. The germline V gene has CDR1 MNHEY and CDR2 SVGAGI. The CDR3 spans 17 residues.

This chain connects TRBV19 to TRBJ2-6; 8 bases align to TRBD1. Germline trimming cut 8 bases from V and 3 bases from J; bases unmatched to any gene: 3. Germline values: CDR1 LNHDA, CDR2 SQIVND (reference sequence). This CDR3 spans 14 amino acids. As DNA, the CDR3 is TGTGCCAGTTCAGGGGGCCGTGGGGCCAACGTCCTGACTTTC. This encodes CASSGGRGANVLTF. Full variable domain (remainder filled in from reference TRBV19 and TRBJ2-6): DGGITQSPKYLFRKEGQNVTLSCEQNLNHDAMYWYRQDPGQGLRLIYYSQIVNDFQKGDIAEGYSVSREKKESFPLTVTSAQKNPTAFYLCASSGGRGANVLTFGAGSRLTVL.

DNA of the CDR3: TGTGCCAGCAGTGACTTGAATGGGGGCGAAGCTTTCTTT. Translated, it gives CASSDLNGGEAFF. The gene calls are TRBV6-4 and TRBJ1-1; possibly TRBD1 for D (6 bases). The V end lost 1 base, the J end lost 8 bases, and 11 bases lay between the germline ends. Germline V gene sequence: CDR1 MRHNA, CDR2 SNTAGT. The CDR3 totals 13 residues.

In its sample, this clonotype was seen once. The gene calls are TRBV19 and TRBJ1-4, with D unclear. The V end was cut by 8 bases, the J end by 0 bases, with 10 bases between. This CDR3 region has 14 residues. Germline CDR1 reads LNHDA; CDR2 reads SQIVND (reference sequence). CDR3: CASSDGSTNEKLFF. DNA of the CDR3: TGTGCCAGTTCAGACGGATCAACTAATGAAAAACTGTTTTTT.

This chain uses TRBV20-1 with TRBJ1-2; D may be TRBD1 (5 bases). Germline CDR1 DFQATT, CDR2 SNEGSKA (reference sequence). The CDR3 is 13 amino acids. V lost 6 bases, J lost 0 bases, and 11 bases lay in between. For the CDR3, the DNA is TGCAGTGCCGGGGGGGGTACTAACTATGGCTACACCTTC. Its protein product is CSAGGGTNYGYTF.